This T cell receptor beta chain was retrieved from a study of OX40 agonist ivuxolimab in advanced cancers. Study at large: Partial responses were recorded for three patients, including one with hepatocellular carcinoma and two with cutaneous melanoma.

Assay used: immunoSEQ multiplex PCR; TCRdb lists only in-frame clones, some missing. In the table there are about 79,000 clones, approximately 94% of which are singletons. This clonotype was sampled from an adult with an advanced solid tumor such as melanoma, head and neck, liver or kidney cancer. The material was CD4+ or CD8+ T cells sorted from blood, obtained in a trial of the OX40 agonist ivuxolimab.

CDR3 bases: TGTGCCAGCAGCCGGAACACCGGGGAGCTGTTTTTT. Protein: CASSRNTGELFF. The V and J genes are TRBV11-2 and TRBJ2-2; no clear D gene. V lost 5 bases and J lost 1, with 2 bases in between. The CDR3 is 12 residues long. Germline CDR1 is SGHAT and CDR2 is FQNNGV. Full variable domain (rest looked up from reference TRBV11-2 and TRBJ2-2): EAGVAQSPRYKIIEKRQSVAFWCNPISGHATLYWYQQILGQGPKLLIQFQNNGVVDDSQLPKDRFSAERLKGVDSTLKIQPAKLEDSAVYLCASSRNTGELFFGEGSRLTVL.